Given below is one T cell receptor beta chain in context. The entry originates in a study of blood T cell repertoires in COVID-19. Study-wide background: Samples representing acute and convalescent COVID-19 were sourced from the United States, Italy and Spain. Sample material is recorded as cDNA or gDNA derived from T cells, B-cell-depleted T cells, or PBMCs.

In the study's own analysis: By means of reference gene primer amplification, nucleated cell counts were estimated. Profiled with immunoSEQ multiplex PCR; TCRdb holds only in-frame clones, not every one. D and trimming come from the DNA, and the V and J calls and clone size come from that table. The table has 110,000 to 150,000 clones, more than 75% seen once. The receptor was isolated from a human donor in a cohort sampled during active COVID-19. Sequencing input: peripheral blood.

CDR3 loop: CAWSRGNRGSSTDTQYF. The CDR3 DNA reads as TGTGCCTGGAGTCGGGGCAACAGGGGGTCTAGCACAGATACGCAGTATTTT. The chain uses TRBV30 and TRBJ2-3, with 8 positions matching TRBD1. The V segment lost 2 bases and the J segment 0 bases; nucleotides outside the gene matches: 10. The CDR3 length is 17 residues. Germline V CDR1 and CDR2: GTSNPN, SVGIG (reference sequence).